This T cell receptor beta chain appears in the sequencing data of a study of control samples from healthy donors and cancer patients. Sequenced by immunoSEQ multiplex PCR; TCRdb stores in-frame clones only, minus some. The sample lists around 67,000 clones, roughly 87% seen once, with around 5.1% in the top ten. V lost 0 bases to trimming and J lost 5 bases, with 7 bases between them. CDR1 and CDR2 from the germline V gene are WNHNN and SYGVQD (reference sequence). This CDR3 has 13 amino acids. This receptor was identified in a man between 60 and 75 years old with colorectal cancer. Material for sequencing was PBMCs. The V call is TRBV10-1, the J call TRBJ1-2; perhaps TRBD1 as D (5 bases). The CDR3 loop reads CASSESRAYGYTF. CDR3 nucleotides: TGCGCCAGCAGTGAGTCCAGGGCGTATGGCTACACCTTC.